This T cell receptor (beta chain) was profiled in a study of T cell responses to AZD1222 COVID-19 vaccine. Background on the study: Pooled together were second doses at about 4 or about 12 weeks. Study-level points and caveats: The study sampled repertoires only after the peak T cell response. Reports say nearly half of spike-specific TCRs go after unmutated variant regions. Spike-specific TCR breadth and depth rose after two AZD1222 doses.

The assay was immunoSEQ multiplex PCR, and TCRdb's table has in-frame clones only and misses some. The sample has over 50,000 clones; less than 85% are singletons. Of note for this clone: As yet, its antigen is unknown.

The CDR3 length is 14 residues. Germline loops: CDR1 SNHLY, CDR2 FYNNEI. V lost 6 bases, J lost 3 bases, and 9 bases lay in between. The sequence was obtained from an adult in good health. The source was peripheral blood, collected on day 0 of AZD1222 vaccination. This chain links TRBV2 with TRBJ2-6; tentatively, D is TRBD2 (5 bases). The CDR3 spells CASRDGDGANVLTF. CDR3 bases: TGTGCCAGCAGAGACGGGGATGGGGCCAACGTCCTGACTTTC.